Listed below are T cell receptor beta chains from one sample, sequenced in a study of human T cells and chemical hapten exposure. TCRdb re-analysed the RACE reads in MiXCR, keeping a single row per CDR3 protein. The sample has 40,000 to 50,000 distinct CDR3 sequences, 9.5% to 15% seen once. Material: whole blood, obtained in connection with sensitization to the hapten diphenylcyclopropenone (DPC). The receptor set was obtained from a woman aged 25 to 39 with alopecia areata. Some clones in this sample may be carry-over from other donors' samples. Each CDR3 is given with its conserved first and last residue. D genes are given only for firm matches. Size is omitted from some rows. Given values are once, few, many or a class for expanded clones.

d_call clone_size j_call v_call cdr3_nt cdr3_aa
. few TRBJ1-5 TRBV20-1 TGCAGTGCTCAAATGTCATGGTGGGCCCAGCATTTT CSAQMSWWAQHF
. few TRBJ2-7 TRBV19 TGTGCCAGCGCTTTAGTGGCGGAAACCTCCTACGAGCAGTACTTC CASALVAETSYEQYF
. . TRBJ2-7 TRBV28 TGTGCCAGCAGTTTATCGCTAGTGGGGTACTCCTACGAGCAGTACTTC CASSLSLVGYSYEQYF
. many TRBJ1-2 TRBV3-1 TGTGCCAGCAGCCGTAGAAGGGGCCGCGGAAGTGGCTACACCTTC CASSRRRGRGSGYTF
TRBD1 . TRBJ2-5 TRBV12-3/TRBV12-4 TGTGCCAGCAGTTTCGGACAGGGGGCGCAAGAGACCCAGTACTTC CASSFGQGAQETQYF
TRBD2 many TRBJ2-1 TRBV20-1 TGCAGTGCTAGAGATCCGCTAGCGGGAGGTCCCAATGAGCAGTTCTTC CSARDPLAGGPNEQFF
. . TRBJ1-5 TRBV7-9 TGTGCCAGCAGCTTAGCTTCCGGGTTGGGTAGCAATCAGCCCCAGCATTTT CASSLASGLGSNQPQHF
. few TRBJ2-6 TRBV12-3/TRBV12-4 TGTGCCAGCAGTTCGACTAGGGGTGGGGCCAACGTCCTGACTTTC CASSSTRGGANVLTF
. . TRBJ1-1 TRBV13 TGTGCCAGCAGCTTAAGGTGGGGACGGAACACTGAAGCTTTCTTT CASSLRWGRNTEAFF
. few TRBJ2-6 TRBV7-6 TGTGCCAGCAGCTTAGAACGGAACTCTGGGGCCAACGTCCTGACTTTC CASSLERNSGANVLTF
. many TRBJ1-3 TRBV30 TGTGCCTGGAGTGTAAATGGGAGAAACACCATATATTTT CAWSVNGRNTIYF
. few TRBJ2-1 TRBV14 TGTGCCAGCAGCCAATGGGGTGAGCAGTTCTTC CASSQWGEQFF
TRBD1 many TRBJ2-3 TRBV20-1 TGCAGTGCACCAAACAGGGGTCACACAGATACGCAGTATTTT CSAPNRGHTDTQYF
TRBD2 . TRBJ2-3 TRBV27 TGTGCCAGCACCCGTCTAGCGGGAGAATATAGCACAGATACGCAGTATTTT CASTRLAGEYSTDTQYF
. . TRBJ2-3 TRBV20-1 TGCAGTGCTTCGGATTATACGCAGTATTTT CSASDYTQYF
. . TRBJ2-3 TRBV12-3/TRBV12-4 TGTGCCAGCAGAGGGGCCGGGGGTCCAGATACGCAGTATTTT CASRGAGGPDTQYF
TRBD1 . TRBJ1-6 TRBV4-1 TGCGCCAGCAGCCAGAACCGCCGGGACAGGGGCGCCCTGGGTTCACCCCTCCACTTT CASSQNRRDRGALGSPLHF
. few TRBJ2-7 TRBV18 TGTGCCAGCTCATCAACAAACTACGAGCAGTACTTC CASSSTNYEQYF
. . TRBJ2-3 TRBV18 TGTGCCAGCTCACCACCGGAGACCCGCCTCGGGCATACGCAGTATTTT CASSPPETRLGHTQYF
TRBD1 many TRBJ1-4 TRBV28 TGTGCCACCAGGGGGATTGGGGAAAAACTGTTTTTT CATRGIGEKLFF
. many TRBJ2-2 TRBV7-3 TGTGCCAGCAGCTTAGGGAACACCGGGGAGCTGTTTTTT CASSLGNTGELFF
TRBD2 many TRBJ2-3 TRBV9 TGTGCCAGCAGCGGAGAGGCGGGAGAGGGTGGTACGCAGTATTTT CASSGEAGEGGTQYF
. medium-sized TRBJ2-1 TRBV10-3 TGTGCCATCAGTGAGCGGGACCAGGTCGATGAGCAGTTCTTC CAISERDQVDEQFF
. medium-sized TRBJ2-1 TRBV4-3 TGCGCCAGCAGCCCGGAAGGGGGTCCCGAGCAGTTCTTC CASSPEGGPEQFF
. . TRBJ2-3 TRBV29-1 TGCAGCGTCGGGCTGAGCACAGATACGCAGTATTTT CSVGLSTDTQYF
. few TRBJ1-1 TRBV20-1 TGCAGTGCTAGAGATACGGGGAAGGGCAGCCCTGAAGCTTTCTTT CSARDTGKGSPEAFF
TRBD1 many TRBJ2-1 TRBV6-2/TRBV6-3 TGTGCCAGCACCCCGAGAACCGGGACAGGGGCTGATAATGAGCAGTTCTTC CASTPRTGTGADNEQFF
. . TRBJ1-6 TRBV4-3 TGCGCCAGCAGCCAAGACAGGGGTTCCTATAATTCACCCCTCCACTTT CASSQDRGSYNSPLHF
. many TRBJ2-3 TRBV10-2 TGCGCCAGCAGCCAGGGCGATACGCAGTATTTT CASSQGDTQYF
TRBD2 many TRBJ2-1 TRBV7-2 TGTGCCAGCAGCTTAACTCCCGGGAGGGGCACCTACAATGAGCAGTTCTTC CASSLTPGRGTYNEQFF
TRBD1 many TRBJ1-5 TRBV19 TGTGCCAGTAGATGGACAGGGAGTTATCAGCCCCAGCATTTT CASRWTGSYQPQHF
. many TRBJ2-7 TRBV10-3 TGTGCCATCAGTGAGCCTAGGAGCGAGCAGTACTTC CAISEPRSEQYF